The T cell receptor beta chain under discussion was sequenced for a study of shared clonotypes between healthy human individuals. The repertoire was sequenced with immunoSEQ multiplex PCR; TCRdb's copy has only in-frame clones and lacks some. The top ten clones hold more than 0.35% of a sample with some 2.4 million clones, over 85% of them seen once. A word on this clone: No antigen is known for it.

Findings and limits, study-wide: Naive subsets tended to show greater estimated richness than memory subsets. Relative to clonotypes present in all four donors, those not shared had lower generation probabilities. Naive CD4 clonotypes were shared across several donors at roughly 5%.

The CDR3 covers 18 residues. Losses at the gene ends were 0 bases for V and 1 base for J; bases not matched to a gene: 7. CDR1 and CDR2 from the germline V gene are SGHRS and YFSETQ. The sequence was obtained from a young man in good health. Some clones in this sample may be carry-over from other donors' samples. V usage is TRBV5-1 and J usage is TRBJ2-3; the match to TRBD2 covers 11 bases. Sequenced input: naive CD4+ T cells from PBMCs. Subset meaning: CD45RA+ positively selected. Here the CDR3 reads CASSLVASGRRGTDTQYF. The CDR3 DNA reads as TGCGCCAGCAGCTTGGTGGCTAGCGGGAGGCGGGGCACAGATACGCAGTATTTT. The whole variable domain, remainder taken from reference TRBV5-1 and TRBJ2-3, is KAGVTQTPRYLIKTRGQQVTLSCSPISGHRSVSWYQQTPGQGLQFLFEYFSETQRNKGNFPGRFSGRQFSNSRSEMNVSTLELGDSALYLCASSLVASGRRGTDTQYFGPGTRLTVL.